Following are 28 T cell receptor beta chains from one sample sequenced in a study of blood T cell repertoires in COVID-19. The repertoire was sequenced with immunoSEQ multiplex PCR; TCRdb's copy has only in-frame clones and lacks some. This sample has approximately 280,000 clones, with around 89% found just once. What was sequenced was peripheral blood. The source of these receptors is a man aged 40-55 years with acute or convalescent COVID-19.

This clone has a single count. V usage is TRBV5-1 and J usage is TRBJ2-1; D unresolved. This CDR3 region has 16 residues. Trimming removed 5 bases at V and 8 bases at J, with 23 bases between. Germline CDR1 is SGHRS and CDR2 is YFSETQ. The CDR3 DNA follows: TGCGCCAGCAGGCCTGACACGGTACGAAGCTTAGATGAGCAGTTCTTC. Translated: CASRPDTVRSLDEQFF.

The chain joins TRBV5-1 to TRBJ2-3; weak D call: TRBD2 (5 bases). Per the germline V gene, CDR1 is SGHRS and CDR2 is YFSETQ. CDR3 length equals 13 residues. V lost 9 bases, J lost 4 bases, and 15 bases lay in between. CDR3 nucleotide sequence: TGCGCCACCGCCTTTGAGGGATCAGATACGCAGTATTTT. The encoded protein is CATAFEGSDTQYF.

This clone was picked up one time. The chain employs TRBV3-1 (or the pseudogene TRBV3-2) and TRBJ1-2; perhaps TRBD1 as D (6 bases). Germline values: CDR1 LGHDT, CDR2 YNNKEL (reference sequence). Trimming left V 3 bases short and J 6 bases short, with 8 bases between. The CDR3 length is 12 residues. In DNA, the CDR3 is TGTGCCAGCAGCCACAGGGGCGATGGCTACACCTTC. This encodes CASSHRGDGYTF.

The V and J genes are TRBV6-5 and TRBJ2-2; 7 bases are a match to TRBD1. Germline V gene sequence: CDR1 MNHEY, CDR2 SVGAGI. There are 16 residues in the CDR3. V dropped 4 bases and J dropped 6; count of bases not matched to a gene: 11. CDR3 loop: CASSSPGQLGPGELFF. The CDR3, as DNA: TGTGCCAGCAGTTCCCCGGGACAGCTAGGACCCGGGGAGCTGTTTTTT.

The chain employs TRBV12-5 and TRBJ2-1; 10 bases align to TRBD2. CDR1 is LGHNT, CDR2 FRNRAP, per germline. The ends lost 6 bases at V and 0 bases at J; junction bases unmatched: 14. The CDR3 loop spans 19 amino acids. CDR3 nucleotides: TGTGCTAGTGGCCTACTGGGACTAGCGTCTCCGAGCTCCTACAATGAGCAGTTCTTC. Protein sequence: CASGLLGLASPSSYNEQFF.

V is TRBV7-3 and J is TRBJ2-7; a weak D match, TRBD1 (5 bases). V was trimmed by 1 base and J by 2 bases, leaving 9 bases between them. The germline gives CDR1 SGHTA, CDR2 FQGTGA. The CDR3 length is 14 residues. The CDR3: CASSLKGLPYEQYF. CDR3 coding DNA: TGTGCCAGCAGCTTAAAGGGGCTCCCCTACGAGCAGTACTTC. The variable domain in full, with the rest retrieved from reference TRBV7-3 and TRBJ2-7, is GAGVSQTPSNKVTEKGKYVELRCDPISGHTALYWYRQSLGQGPEFLIYFQGTGAADDSGLPNDRFFAVRPEGSVSTLKIQRTERGDSAVYLCASSLKGLPYEQYFGPGTRLTVT.

The J gene is TRBJ2-3, the V gene TRBV5-4; no firm D call. Between the trimmed V and J ends, which lost 0 bases and 3 bases, there was a span of 8 bases. Germline V lookup: CDR1 SGHNT, CDR2 YYREEE (reference sequence). The CDR3 has 14 residues. The CDR3 coding sequence is TGTGCCAGCAGCTTGGTTCATACTACAGATACGCAGTATTTT. It encodes CASSLVHTTDTQYF.

This clone was detected only a few times. The V and J genes are TRBV24-1 and TRBJ1-2; the D gene is possibly TRBD1 (6 bases). Trimming took off 1 base at V and 6 bases at J, with 11 bases between the two ends. Germline assignment: CDR1 KGHDR and CDR2 SFDVKD. The CDR3 contains 14 residues. The DNA for the CDR3 is TGTGCCACCAGTGATTTCGCCAGGGGCAATGGCTACACCTTC. Translation: CATSDFARGNGYTF.

The chain employs TRBV7-8 and TRBJ1-6; tentatively, D is TRBD1 (5 bases). This CDR3 is built from 16 residues. The germline CDR1 and CDR2 sequences are SGHVS and FQNEAQ. V was clipped by 4 bases and J by 7 bases, with 17 bases between them. This CDR3 reads CASSSPAPGINSPLHF. Here the CDR3 DNA reads TGTGCCAGCAGCTCCCCAGCGCCAGGGATAAATTCACCCCTCCACTTT. Full variable domain (rest looked up from reference TRBV7-8 and TRBJ1-6): GAGVSQSPRYKVAKRGQDVALRCDPISGHVSLFWYQQALGQGPEFLTYFQNEAQLDKSGLPSDRFFAERPEGSVSTLKIQRTQQEDSAVYLCASSSPAPGINSPLHFGNGTRLTVT.

J is TRBJ2-3 and V is TRBV6-1, with 15 positions matching TRBD2. The length of the CDR3 is 17 residues. The V gene end was trimmed by 4 bases and the J gene end by 5 bases; junction bases not matched to a gene: 7. From germline, CDR1 is MNHNS and CDR2 SASEGT. This CDR3 reads CASSAGRTSGGGDTQYF. The CDR3, as DNA: TGTGCCAGCAGTGCGGGTAGGACTAGCGGGGGGGGAGATACGCAGTATTTT.

The chain links TRBV5-1 to TRBJ2-2; D not resolved. Germline CDR1 is SGHRS and CDR2 is YFSETQ. This CDR3 comprises 13 residues. V was cut by 0 bases and J by 6 bases, with 6 bases left in between. The CDR3 bases are TGCGCCAGCAGCTTGGGTCAGGCCGGGGAGCTGTTTTTT. Amino acid sequence: CASSLGQAGELFF.

J is TRBJ1-1 and V is TRBV6-5; 8 bases are a match to TRBD1. Unmatched junction bases numbered 5, after V lost 10 bases and J lost 4 bases. This CDR3 has 12 residues. From germline, CDR1 is MNHEY and CDR2 SVGAGI. The CDR3 DNA reads as TGTGCCATCGACAGGGGTTTCACTGAAGCTTTCTTT. It yields the protein CAIDRGFTEAFF.

The chain couples TRBV2 to TRBJ2-7; D is unclear. The CDR3 runs 14 residues. Trimming pared 4 bases from V and 2 bases from J, leaving 12 bases between. Germline assignment: CDR1 SNHLY and CDR2 FYNNEI. In nucleotides, the CDR3 is TGTGCCAGCAGTGTCAAGGCTCGGGCCTACGAGCAGTACTTC. Translated, it gives CASSVKARAYEQYF.

As to this clone: Other DNA sequences within the sample encode an identical CDR3. The chain couples TRBV27 to TRBJ1-5, with TRBD1 matching over 8 bases. Germline CDR1 reads MNHEY; CDR2 reads SMNVEV (reference sequence). This CDR3 comprises 14 residues. Unmatched junction bases numbered 2, after V lost 6 bases and J lost 1 base. The CDR3 is CASSRDRSNQPQHF. The CDR3 DNA follows: TGTGCCAGCAGCCGGGACAGGAGCAATCAGCCCCAGCATTTT.

This clone was seen a few times. The J gene is TRBJ1-1, the V gene TRBV10-3; weak D call: TRBD1 (5 bases). V lost 1 base and J 5 bases, leaving 11 bases between the germline ends. The CDR3 has 14 residues. The V gene's germline CDR1 is ENHRY and CDR2 SYGVKD. The CDR3 coding sequence is TGTGCCATCAGTGAGTGGGGGGTAGGGACTGAAGCTTTCTTT. It translates to CAISEWGVGTEAFF.

This rearrangement joins TRBV5-5 to TRBJ2-7, with 7 bases that match TRBD2. The germline V gene encodes CDR1 SGHKS and CDR2 YYEKEE (reference sequence). Unmatched junction bases numbered 8, after V lost 4 bases and J lost 1 base. The CDR3 extends over 15 amino acids. CDR3 DNA sequence: TGTGCCAGCAGCCGGGGGGAAGGGCTATCCTACGAGCAGTACTTC. This gives the protein CASSRGEGLSYEQYF.

This clone has only a few counts. V gene TRBV6-5 combines with J gene TRBJ1-2; TRBD1 agrees at 7 bases. Trimming removed 0 bases from V and 7 bases from J; junction bases left unmatched: 8. The CDR3 is 15 amino acids. In germline, CDR1 is MNHEY, CDR2 SVGAGI. In nucleotides, the CDR3 is TGTGCCAGCAGTTACTCGGAGGGGGCGGTTGGTGGCTACACCTTC. This translates into CASSYSEGAVGGYTF.

Of note for this clone: Other DNA sequences in this sample translate to the same CDR3. The rearrangement joins TRBV5-1 to TRBJ1-4; possibly TRBD1 for D (6 bases). This CDR3 is built from 14 residues. Per germline, CDR1 SGHRS and CDR2 YFSETQ. With 4 bases removed from V and 3 bases from J, the gap between germline ends came to 10 bases. CDR3 residues: CASSTGQPNEKLFF. In nucleotides, the CDR3 is TGCGCCAGCAGCACCGGACAGCCTAATGAAAAACTGTTTTTT.

The chain combines TRBV27 with TRBJ2-7; 7 nucleotides match TRBD2. The length of the CDR3 is 15 residues. The J segment lost 0 bases and the V segment lost 7 bases, leaving 9 bases of the junction unmatched. Germline values: CDR1 MNHEY, CDR2 SMNVEV (reference sequence). CDR3 sequence reads: CASIEVAGRSYEQYF. The CDR3 DNA is TGTGCCAGCATTGAGGTAGCGGGTCGCTCCTACGAGCAGTACTTC.

This chain joins TRBV15 and TRBJ1-3; tentative D call: TRBD1 (6 bases). The CDR3 runs 15 residues. CDR1 and CDR2 (germline): LNHNV, YYDKDF (reference sequence). Trimming removed 4 bases from V and 0 bases from J, with 10 bases in between. In DNA form, the CDR3 reads TGTGCCACCAGCACCGGGACAACCTCTGGAAACACCATATATTTT. This gives the protein CATSTGTTSGNTIYF.

The chain employs TRBV7-2 and TRBJ2-4; TRBD1 matches at 7 bases. Unmatched junction bases numbered 3, after V lost 4 bases and J lost 3 bases. The germline gives CDR1 SGHTA, CDR2 FQGNSA. The CDR3 contains 14 residues. CDR3 residues: CASSSGTVKNIQYF. The CDR3 DNA reads as TGTGCCAGCAGCTCTGGGACAGTCAAAAACATTCAGTACTTC.

In this sample, this clone turned up once. DNA for the CDR3: TGTGCCAGCAGCCCGAGGACTAGCGGGGGTTTCACAGATACGCAGTATTTT. It codes for CASSPRTSGGFTDTQYF. The J gene is TRBJ2-3, the V gene TRBV3-1 (or the pseudogene TRBV3-2); 13 positions agree with TRBD2. In germline, CDR1 is LGHDT, CDR2 YNNKEL (reference sequence). V gave up 4 bases and J gave up 2 bases; unmatched junction bases: 6. The length of the CDR3 is 17 residues.

CDR3 coding DNA: TGTGCCAGCAGTGAATGGGAGTACGAGCAGTACTTC. It specifies CASSEWEYEQYF. The J gene is TRBJ2-7, the V gene TRBV25-1; a weak D match, TRBD2 (5 bases). The germline V gene has CDR1 MGHDK and CDR2 SYGVNS. Trimming removed 1 base at V and 4 bases at J, with 5 bases between. This CDR3 spans 12 amino acids.

V gene TRBV18 combines with J gene TRBJ2-2, with D possibly matching TRBD1 (6 bases). V was cut by 5 bases and J by 4 bases, with 11 bases left in between. Looked up from germline, CDR1 is KGHSH and CDR2 is LQKENI. The CDR3 is 14 amino acids. CDR3 coding DNA: TGTGCCAGCTCAAAGAGGGGGACCACCGGGGAGCTGTTTTTT. It yields the protein CASSKRGTTGELFF.

The rearrangement joins TRBV6-5 to TRBJ2-3, with 8 bases matching TRBD1. The germline V gene encodes CDR1 MNHEY and CDR2 SVGAGI. The V gene end was trimmed by 6 bases and the J gene end by 6 bases; junction bases not matched to a gene: 8. The CDR3 spans 14 residues. DNA of the CDR3: TGTGCCAGCAGCGGACAGACAGGGGCCGATACGCAGTATTTT. Translation gives CASSGQTGADTQYF.

The genes are TRBV11-2 and TRBJ1-3, with a tentative D call TRBD1 (5 bases). V was trimmed by 3 bases and J by 0 bases, leaving 9 bases between them. The CDR3 totals 15 residues. Germline V CDR1 and CDR2: SGHAT, FQNNGV. CDR3 DNA sequence: TGTGCCAGCAGCTTGGCAGGGCTCTCTGGAAACACCATATATTTT. Amino acids: CASSLAGLSGNTIYF.

The V gene is TRBV24-1, the J gene TRBJ1-5; D is unclear. The V gene lost 5 bases and the J gene lost 5 bases, with 12 bases spanning the gap. Germline V lookup: CDR1 KGHDR, CDR2 SFDVKD. CDR3 size: 14 residues. The CDR3 region is CATSAHQRDQPQHF. For the CDR3, the DNA is TGTGCCACCAGTGCCCACCAACGGGATCAGCCCCAGCATTTT.

The gene calls are TRBV16 and TRBJ1-1; D uncertain. The CDR3 has 13 amino acids. The germline CDR1 and CDR2 sequences are KGHSY and FQNENV. Trimming took 4 bases from V and 6 from J, leaving 12 bases between them. The CDR3 loop reads CASSPSAAPEAFF. CDR3 DNA sequence: TGTGCCAGCAGCCCCAGTGCGGCCCCTGAAGCTTTCTTT.